The 29 T cell receptor beta chains presented below share a single source sample, sequenced in a study of blood T cell repertoires in COVID-19. Assay: immunoSEQ multiplex PCR; the TCRdb copy retains only in-frame clones and omits some. The sample has more than 100,000 clones; 65% to 90% are singletons. Sequencing was done on a sample of peripheral blood. These receptors all come from an older man with acute or convalescent COVID-19.

The gene calls are TRBV2 and TRBJ1-1; maybe TRBD1 (5 bases). V dropped 8 bases and J dropped 1 base, with 14 bases sitting between them. This CDR3 spans 14 amino acids. The germline V gene has CDR1 SNHLY and CDR2 FYNNEI. The CDR3: CASGFDRANTEAFF. CDR3 DNA sequence: TGTGCCAGCGGCTTTGACAGAGCGAACACTGAAGCTTTCTTT.

As concerns this clone: One end of the junction varies from germline; a read error may be responsible. The genes are TRBV2 and TRBJ2-2; 7 positions match TRBD1. Germline loops: CDR1 SNHLY, CDR2 FYNNEI. The CDR3 has 17 residues. The CDR3 nucleotides read TGTGCCGGATCCCTTGGGATAGGCAGGGGGAACTCCGGGGAGCTGTTTTTT. Translation: CAGSLGIGRGNSGELFF.

This chain connects TRBV9 to TRBJ2-3; tentative D call: TRBD1 (5 bases). CDR3 length equals 14 residues. V lost 4 bases and J lost 2, with 11 bases in between. Germline assignment: CDR1 SGDLS and CDR2 YYNGEE. The CDR3 here is CASSFRQSTDTQYF. In nucleotides, the CDR3 is TGTGCCAGCAGCTTCCGACAGTCCACAGATACGCAGTATTTT.

The chain combines TRBV19 with TRBJ2-2, with 11 positions matching TRBD1. The J segment lost 3 bases and the V segment lost 3 bases, leaving 18 bases of the junction unmatched. The CDR3 covers 21 residues. Germline values: CDR1 LNHDA, CDR2 SQIVND (reference sequence). The CDR3 is CASSISGQGAFSPGDTGELFF. As DNA, the CDR3 is TGTGCCAGTAGTATTTCAGGACAGGGGGCTTTCTCCCCAGGAGACACCGGGGAGCTGTTTTTT.

This clone was detected once. The chain is built from TRBV12-5 and TRBJ1-2, with D possibly matching TRBD1 (5 bases). This CDR3 has 14 residues. Germline V gene sequence: CDR1 LGHNT, CDR2 FRNRAP. Deletions cut 0 bases from V and 4 bases from J, with 9 bases between. The DNA for the CDR3 is TGTGCTAGTGGTTTGGTAGGGGTGAGCTATGGCTACACCTTC. Protein product: CASGLVGVSYGYTF.

This clone was seen once. J is TRBJ1-4 and V is TRBV15; TRBD1 is a possible D gene (5 bases). Trimming left V 0 bases short and J 11 bases short, with 13 bases between. The CDR3 has 14 amino acids. Germline V gene sequence: CDR1 LNHNV, CDR2 YYDKDF (reference sequence). CDR3 DNA sequence: TGTGCCACCAGCAGAGATGCGTTCCCAGGGAAACTGTTTTTT. Translation gives CATSRDAFPGKLFF.

The chain couples TRBV7-2 to TRBJ2-2; 8 bases align to TRBD2. Germline lookup yields CDR1 SGHTA and CDR2 FQGNSA. V lost 3 bases to trimming and J lost 6 bases; unmatched junction nucleotides: 3. The CDR3 sequence is 14 residues long. This chain's CDR3 is CASSFSGKAGELFF. In DNA form, the CDR3 reads TGTGCCAGCAGCTTTAGCGGGAAGGCCGGGGAGCTGTTTTTT.

The chain employs TRBV18 and TRBJ1-1, with 7 nucleotides matching TRBD1. Germline V gene sequence: CDR1 KGHSH, CDR2 LQKENI. V trimming: 6 bases; J trimming: 4 bases; junction bases outside the gene matches: 14. This CDR3 contains 16 residues. The CDR3 region is CASSGRLQGTGTEAFF. CDR3 nucleotide sequence: TGTGCCAGCTCCGGGCGCCTACAGGGGACGGGCACTGAAGCTTTCTTT.

The genes are TRBV3-1 (or the pseudogene TRBV3-2) and TRBJ2-5; D perhaps matches TRBD2 (7 bases). V was shortened by 4 bases and J by 7 bases, with 13 bases between the two germline ends. This CDR3 spans 13 amino acids. The germline gives CDR1 LGHDT, CDR2 YNNKEL (reference sequence). As DNA, the CDR3 is TGTGCCAGCAGCCGGGGGGGCTGGGGGACCCAGTACTTC. Translated, it gives CASSRGGWGTQYF.

The chain has TRBV28 and TRBJ2-7, with 8 positions matching TRBD1. CDR3 length: 15 amino acids. Germline CDR1 reads MDHEN; CDR2 reads SYDVKM. V shed 3 bases, J shed 1 base, and the junction held 5 bases outside the gene matches. The CDR3 region is CASSFQRTGSYEQYF. The DNA of the CDR3 is TGTGCCAGCAGTTTCCAAAGGACAGGGTCCTACGAGCAGTACTTC.

V and J are TRBV5-1 and TRBJ2-1; D remains ambiguous. Germline-derived CDR1 and CDR2 are SGHRS and YFSETQ. The V and J ends lost 3 bases and 4 bases respectively, with 5 bases between them. The CDR3 runs to 12 residues. The CDR3 here is CASSSQYNEQFF. The CDR3 bases are TGCGCCAGCAGCTCCCAATACAATGAGCAGTTCTTC.

The V gene is TRBV13, the J gene TRBJ2-3; no reliable D call. In germline, CDR1 is PRHDT, CDR2 FYEKMQ (reference sequence). The CDR3 consists of 15 residues. V dropped 3 bases and J dropped 0 bases, with 10 bases sitting between them. The CDR3 reads CASSLAVTSTDTQYF. The CDR3 DNA reads TGTGCCAGCAGCTTGGCGGTCACTAGCACAGATACGCAGTATTTT.

The gene calls are TRBV5-8 and TRBJ1-4; maybe TRBD1 (5 bases). Germline V gives CDR1 SGHTS, CDR2 YDEGEE. This CDR3 has 18 residues. V shed 4 bases and J shed 2 bases, with 21 bases lying between them. The CDR3 coding sequence is TGTGCCAGCAGCCCGGGACTGGTAAAGTCGGCCACTAATGAAAAACTGTTTTTT. Translation: CASSPGLVKSATNEKLFF.

This clone was seen once. DNA for the CDR3: TGTGCCAGCAGCTCCGGAAGCGGGACAGGGGTCGTGTGGGGCTACACCTTC. It yields the protein CASSSGSGTGVVWGYTF. The gene calls are TRBV11-2 and TRBJ1-2, with 10 bases that match TRBD1. CDR1 SGHAT and CDR2 FQNNGV come from the germline V gene. The CDR3 is made up of 17 amino acids. The junction had 16 bases not matched to a gene; V was cut back by 4 bases and J by 8 bases.

The chain links TRBV7-8 to TRBJ2-1, with TRBD2 as a possible D gene (6 bases). Germline V gene data show CDR1 as SGHVS and CDR2 as FQNEAQ. This CDR3 spans 14 amino acids. V lost 4 bases to trimming and J lost 6 bases, with 13 bases between them. The CDR3 nucleotides are TGTGCCAGCAGCTCCATCGTCGGGGGCAATGAGCAGTTCTTC. Residues: CASSSIVGGNEQFF.

The CDR3 DNA reads as TGTGCCAGCAGTTTTGGGGGACAGATTTTATATAATTCACCCCTCCACTTT. It specifies CASSFGGQILYNSPLHF. This chain joins TRBV27 and TRBJ1-6; 7 nucleotides line up with TRBD1. This CDR3 contains 17 residues. Germline CDR1 MNHEY, CDR2 SMNVEV (reference sequence). The V segment lost 3 bases and the J segment 4 bases; nucleotides outside the gene matches: 9.

This chain connects TRBV28 to TRBJ1-4; no definite D call. CDR3 length: 11 amino acids. V shed 5 bases and J shed 4 bases, with 2 bases lying between them. Germline V gene lookup returns CDR1 MDHEN and CDR2 SYDVKM. The CDR3 nucleotides are TGTGCCAGCAGTCATAATGAAAAACTGTTTTTT. Its protein is CASSHNEKLFF.

This clone was detected once. This chain joins TRBV6-5 and TRBJ1-2, with D possibly being TRBD1 (5 bases). V was clipped by 4 bases and J by 1 base, with 13 bases between them. The length of the CDR3 is 15 residues. Germline V gene lookup returns CDR1 MNHEY and CDR2 SVGAGI. CDR3 residues: CASSSTGYINYGYTF. As DNA, the CDR3 is TGTGCCAGCAGTTCAACAGGATATATTAACTATGGCTACACCTTC.

For this clone: It is unclear where the CDR3 begins or ends on the DNA, so no DNA is shown, and the CDR3 is as TCRdb lists it. The genes are TRBV6-6 and TRBJ1-4; TRBD1, as called in the table, went unchecked against the DNA. The CDR3 spans 15 residues, counting both ends. Germline assignment: CDR1 MNHNY and CDR2 SVGAGI (reference sequence). The CDR3 loop reads CASSFFGQKNEKLFF.

The chain uses TRBV28 and TRBJ2-2, with TRBD1 identical over 8 bases. V dropped 2 bases and J dropped 2; count of bases not matched to a gene: 7. CDR1 and CDR2 (germline): MDHEN, SYDVKM. CDR3 length: 17 amino acids. The CDR3 is CASSLVSGQDNTGELFF. The CDR3 DNA reads as TGTGCCAGCAGTTTAGTGTCGGGACAGGACAACACCGGGGAGCTGTTTTTT. Supplemented by reference TRBV28 and TRBJ2-2, the full variable domain reads DVKVTQSSRYLVKRTGEKVFLECVQDMDHENMFWYRQDPGLGLRLIYFSYDVKMKEKGDIPEGYSVSREKKERFSLILESASTNQTSMYLCASSLVSGQDNTGELFFGEGSRLTVL.

The chain recombines TRBV6-5 with TRBJ2-2, with a weak D call TRBD1 (5 bases). From germline, CDR1 is MNHEY and CDR2 SVGAGI. The CDR3 has 14 amino acids. Trimming cost V 6 bases and J 6 bases, with 14 bases left between them. The CDR3 DNA follows: TGTGCCAGCAGGGGGCCAGGGTGGGCCGGGGAGCTGTTTTTT. Amino acids: CASRGPGWAGELFF.

CDR3 in DNA: TGTGCCAGCAGTTACTCCGGCAGGGAAGGCAATCAGCCCCAGCATTTT. It codes for CASSYSGREGNQPQHF. The chain carries TRBV6-6 and TRBJ1-5, with D tentatively TRBD1 (5 bases). This CDR3 is 16 amino acids long. Deletions cut 0 bases from V and 2 bases from J, with 11 bases between. Germline-derived CDR1 and CDR2 are MNHNY and SVGAGI (reference sequence).

The chain recombines TRBV7-2 with TRBJ1-5; D may be TRBD1 (6 bases). V lost 1 base, J lost 2 bases, and 9 bases lay in between. CDR1 is SGHTA, CDR2 FQGNSA, per germline. The CDR3 spans 15 residues. DNA of the CDR3: TGTGCCAGCAGCTTAGGACAGGCCGGCAATCAGCCCCAGCATTTT. It codes for CASSLGQAGNQPQHF.

J is TRBJ1-1 and V is TRBV6-2 or TRBV6-3, with TRBD1 as a possible D gene (6 bases). The germline CDR1 and CDR2 sequences are MNHEY and SVGEGT. The ends were cut back, 5 bases at V and 0 bases at J, with 7 bases in the middle. The CDR3 sequence is 13 residues long. In DNA form, the CDR3 reads TGTGCCAGCAGTGGGACATTGAACACTGAAGCTTTCTTT. Translated, it gives CASSGTLNTEAFF.

V usage is TRBV28 and J usage is TRBJ1-5, with 9 bases identical to TRBD1. With V trimmed by 6 bases and J by 8 bases, 11 bases remained unmatched. Germline V gene lookup returns CDR1 MDHEN and CDR2 SYDVKM. There are 15 residues in the CDR3. This CDR3 reads CASSLQGATYKPQHF. The CDR3 DNA reads TGTGCCAGCAGCCTACAGGGGGCTACCTACAAGCCCCAGCATTTT.

The chain carries TRBV3-1 (or the pseudogene TRBV3-2) and TRBJ2-1; D uncertain. Trimming left V 2 bases short and J 5 bases short, with 7 bases between. The germline V gene encodes CDR1 LGHDT and CDR2 YNNKEL (reference sequence). The CDR3 contains 13 residues. This CDR3 reads CASSQLSNNEQFF. DNA of the CDR3: TGTGCCAGCAGCCAACTATCTAACAATGAGCAGTTCTTC.

V and J are TRBV13 and TRBJ1-1; 7 nucleotides agree with TRBD1. The CDR3 covers 16 residues. CDR1 is PRHDT and CDR2 is FYEKMQ in the germline V gene (reference sequence). With 4 bases clipped from V and 4 bases from J, the junction kept 12 bases outside the gene matches. The DNA of the CDR3 is TGTGCCAGCAGCTCATACCGGGACAGTGGGGGCACTGAAGCTTTCTTT. This sequence encodes CASSSYRDSGGTEAFF. Full variable domain (missing parts from reference TRBV13 and TRBJ1-1): AAGVIQSPRHLIKEKRETATLKCYPIPRHDTVYWYQQGPGQDPQFLISFYEKMQSDKGSIPDRFSAQQFSDYHSELNMSSLELGDSALYFCASSSYRDSGGTEAFFGQGTRLTVV.

V is TRBV6-5 and J is TRBJ1-4; weak D call: TRBD1 (6 bases). V was pared by 2 bases and J by 8 bases, with 15 bases between. The germline gives CDR1 MNHEY, CDR2 SVGAGI. The CDR3 totals 15 residues. The CDR3, as DNA: TGTGCCAGCAGTTACACCCACAGGGTCGAAGAAAAACTGTTTTTT. Amino acids: CASSYTHRVEEKLFF.

The J gene is TRBJ1-4, the V gene TRBV6-5; a possible D gene is TRBD1 (6 bases). The CDR3 covers 15 residues. V was cut by 6 bases and J by 4 bases, with 15 bases left in between. Germline CDR1 MNHEY, CDR2 SVGAGI. CDR3 sequence reads: CASRLGAVGNEKLFF. CDR3 sequence (DNA): TGTGCCAGCAGGCTGGGGGCGGTTGGTAATGAAAAACTGTTTTTT.